Below are 19 T cell receptor beta chains sequenced from a single sample in a study of T cells in Graves' hyperthyroidism and ophthalmopathy. Amplification of TCR beta CDR3 regions was performed using RNA transcripts as template. HTBI primers were the set used in a first-round RT-PCR of the TCR CDR3. TCRdb called the multiplex PCR reads again in MiXCR, with one record for every CDR3 protein. The table records approximately 400,000 distinct CDR3 sequences, roughly 18% of them present only once. Sequenced material: blood. These receptors all stem from a man between 18 and 35 years old with Graves' ophthalmopathy.

In this sample, this clonotype turned up many times. The chain's CDR3 is CASSFSGQGEGYEQYF. CDR3 nucleotide sequence: TGTGCCAGCAGTTTTTCAGGACAGGGAGAGGGTTACGAGCAGTACTTC. This chain links TRBV27 with TRBJ2-7; 8 bases match TRBD1. Germline assignment: CDR1 MNHEY and CDR2 SMNVEV (reference sequence). With V trimmed by 3 bases and J by 4 bases, 11 bases remained unmatched. The CDR3 sequence is 16 residues long.

In this sample, this clonotype turned up many times. The chain is built from TRBV3-1 and TRBJ2-5; D gene ambiguous. Trimming pared 3 bases from V and 2 bases from J, leaving 7 bases between. Looked up from germline, CDR1 is LGHDT and CDR2 is YNNKEL (reference sequence). The CDR3 covers 13 residues. The chain's CDR3 is CASSHGRQETQYF. CDR3 DNA: TGTGCCAGCAGCCACGGCAGACAAGAGACCCAGTACTTC.

This clonotype was picked up a small number of times. V and J are TRBV10-2 and TRBJ2-2; no definite D call. Germline assignment: CDR1 WSHSY and CDR2 SAAADI. Trimming removed 7 bases at V and 5 bases at J, with 11 bases between. This CDR3 contains 13 residues. CDR3 nucleotide sequence: TGCGCCAGCACTCCCCTTAGTACCGGGGAGCTGTTTTTT. It yields the protein CASTPLSTGELFF.

Many counts were recorded for this clonotype. V and J are TRBV7-2 and TRBJ1-6; possibly TRBD1 for D (5 bases). Germline V CDR1 and CDR2: SGHTA, FQGNSA. The CDR3 has 14 residues. Trimming removed 3 bases from V and 10 bases from J, with 13 bases in between. CDR3 sequence: CASSFGQGSSPLHF. The CDR3 region has the DNA TGTGCCAGCAGCTTTGGCCAGGGATCCTCACCCCTCCACTTT.

This chain connects TRBV4-2 to TRBJ1-2, with D possibly being TRBD1 (5 bases). This CDR3 spans 16 amino acids. With 0 bases removed from V and 0 bases from J, the gap between germline ends came to 11 bases. Germline loops: CDR1 LGHNA, CDR2 YNFKEQ. CDR3 in amino acids: CASSQEQDRSNYGYTF. Written as DNA, the CDR3 is TGTGCCAGCAGCCAAGAACAGGATCGGTCTAACTATGGCTACACCTTC.

V usage is TRBV9 and J usage is TRBJ2-2; 10 bases map to TRBD2. The germline V gene encodes CDR1 SGDLS and CDR2 YYNGEE. This CDR3 region has 17 residues. Trimming removed 0 bases from V and 3 bases from J; junction bases left unmatched: 5. CDR3 protein: CASSVALSGGDTGELFF. DNA for the CDR3: TGTGCCAGCAGCGTAGCTCTAAGCGGGGGGGACACCGGGGAGCTGTTTTTT. Full variable domain (outside the CDR3, taken from reference TRBV9 and TRBJ2-2): DSGVTQTPKHLITATGQRVTLRCSPRSGDLSVYWYQQSLDQGLQFLIQYYNGEERAKGNILERFSAQQFPDLHSELNLSSLELGDSALYFCASSVALSGGDTGELFFGEGSRLTVL.

This clonotype was observed many times. The chain joins TRBV28 to TRBJ1-6; TRBD1 matches at 9 bases. Trimming took 4 bases from V and 8 from J; bases not matched to a gene: 9. The CDR3 is 16 residues long. Germline V gives CDR1 MDHEN, CDR2 SYDVKM. CDR3 in DNA: TGTGCCAGCAGTTACCCACAGGGGGCGGTCGATTCACCCCTCCACTTT. Protein product: CASSYPQGAVDSPLHF.

The V gene is TRBV18, the J gene TRBJ2-7, with 7 bases lining up with TRBD2. Germline V gives CDR1 KGHSH, CDR2 LQKENI. This CDR3 has 16 amino acids. V was pared by 4 bases and J by 0 bases, with 9 bases of the junction left unmatched. CDR3 region: CASSRLGTTSSYEQYF. CDR3 bases: TGTGCCAGCTCACGTCTTGGGACTACGAGCTCCTACGAGCAGTACTTC.

This clonotype was observed a handful of times. The chain links TRBV6-1 to TRBJ1-1, with D perhaps matching TRBD1 (5 bases). Trimming took 4 bases from V and 2 from J, leaving 14 bases between them. CDR1 and CDR2 (germline): MNHNS, SASEGT. This CDR3 contains 15 residues. CDR3 protein: CASSAPTAPNTEAFF. CDR3 nucleotide sequence: TGTGCCAGCAGTGCACCGACAGCACCCAACACTGAAGCTTTCTTT.

This clonotype has at least ten counts. Sequence at one end of the junction differs from germline and may be a read error. The J gene is TRBJ2-7, the V gene TRBV5-1; D is perhaps TRBD1 (6 bases). Germline V gene data show CDR1 as SGHRS and CDR2 as YFSETQ. The CDR3 covers 12 residues. The CDR3 coding sequence is TGTGCCAGCAGCTCGACAGGCTACGAGCAGTACTTC. Translation gives CASSSTGYEQYF.

The chain links TRBV6-2 or TRBV6-3 to TRBJ1-5; 8 bases align to TRBD1. The CDR3 has 14 residues. Germline CDR1 is MNHEY and CDR2 is SVGEGT. V shed 8 bases, J shed 7 bases, and the junction held 10 bases outside the gene matches. CDR3 protein: CASLEDRVFQPQHF. Here the CDR3 DNA reads TGTGCCAGCCTGGAGGACAGGGTATTCCAGCCCCAGCATTTT.

This clonotype was seen repeatedly, ten times or more. This rearrangement joins TRBV14 to TRBJ2-7; no clear D. Trimming left V 0 bases short and J 7 bases short, with 7 bases between. This CDR3 region has 12 residues. CDR1 is SGHDN and CDR2 is FVKESK in the germline V gene. CDR3 protein: CASSQEIWEQYF. Written as DNA, the CDR3 is TGTGCCAGCAGCCAAGAAATCTGGGAGCAGTACTTC.

This clonotype was picked up many times. Its ends do not fully match the called genes, so a read error is possible. V usage is TRBV6-1 and J usage is TRBJ1-5, with D possibly matching TRBD1 (5 bases). This CDR3 region has 11 residues. The V gene's germline CDR1 is MNHNS and CDR2 SASEGT. The CDR3 DNA sequence: TGTGCCAGCAGTTCGGGGCGGGACGCGTATTTT. It codes for CASSSGRDAYF.

This clonotype was counted at least ten times. The chain links TRBV5-6 to TRBJ1-5; D perhaps matches TRBD1 (5 bases). Trimming took 1 base from V and 5 from J, leaving 16 bases between them. The germline V gene has CDR1 SGHDT and CDR2 YYEEEE. The CDR3 runs 16 residues. The CDR3 DNA is TGTGCCAGCAGCTTGAACGCCCGGCAGGGCGATCAGCCCCAGCATTTT. It is translated as CASSLNARQGDQPQHF. Based on the CDR3 plus reference TRBV5-6 and TRBJ1-5, the full variable domain is DAGVTQSPTHLIKTRGQQVTLRCSPKSGHDTVSWYQQALGQGPQFIFQYYEEEERQRGNFPDRFSGHQFPNYSSELNVNALLLGDSALYLCASSLNARQGDQPQHFGDGTRLSIL.

This clonotype has ten or more counts. The chain links TRBV7-8 to TRBJ1-1; D gene uncertain. The CDR3 sequence is 15 residues long. V gave up 2 bases and J gave up 0 bases, with 10 bases separating them. CDR1 is SGHVS, CDR2 FQNEAQ, per germline. CDR3 amino acids: CASSLKRALNTEAFF. As DNA, the CDR3 is TGTGCCAGCAGCTTAAAACGGGCTTTGAACACTGAAGCTTTCTTT. Full variable domain (rest looked up from reference TRBV7-8 and TRBJ1-1): GAGVSQSPRYKVAKRGQDVALRCDPISGHVSLFWYQQALGQGPEFLTYFQNEAQLDKSGLPSDRFFAERPEGSVSTLKIQRTQQEDSAVYLCASSLKRALNTEAFFGQGTRLTVV.

At least ten counts were recorded for this clonotype. This chain links TRBV6-1 with TRBJ2-5, with 11 bases that match TRBD2. Trimming cost V 5 bases and J 4 bases; bases outside gene matches: 9. This CDR3 has 16 residues. Germline V gene sequence: CDR1 MNHNS, CDR2 SASEGT. The CDR3 is CASSQLGLAGGETQYF. The CDR3 DNA reads as TGTGCCAGCAGTCAGCTGGGGCTAGCGGGGGGAGAGACCCAGTACTTC.

This clonotype has only a few counts. The chain recombines TRBV7-8 with TRBJ1-4; D remains unclear. V dropped 5 bases and J dropped 3 bases, with 13 bases sitting between them. Looked up from germline, CDR1 is SGHVS and CDR2 is FQNEAQ. There are 15 residues in the CDR3. The CDR3 here is CASSPTLPPNEKLFF. The CDR3 DNA reads TGTGCCAGCAGCCCTACCCTGCCTCCTAATGAAAAACTGTTTTTT.

The V gene is TRBV7-7, the J gene TRBJ2-2; D ambiguous. The V gene lost 0 bases and the J gene lost 1 base, with 9 bases spanning the gap. Germline V gene data show CDR1 as SSHAT and CDR2 as FNYEAQ (reference sequence). The CDR3 spans 16 residues. The CDR3 spells CASSLAPLLNTGELFF. In nucleotides, the CDR3 is TGTGCCAGCAGCTTAGCTCCGCTGCTGAACACCGGGGAGCTGTTTTTT.

In its sample, this clonotype was seen many times. The chain recombines TRBV5-1 with TRBJ2-7; D not resolved. The CDR3 spans 12 residues. CDR1 is SGHRS, CDR2 YFSETQ, per germline. Trimming removed 4 bases at V and 2 bases at J, with 7 bases between. The CDR3 region has the DNA TGCGCCAGCAGCGACATACCCTACGAGCAGTACTTC. Encoded protein: CASSDIPYEQYF.